This entry concerns a single T cell receptor (beta chain). The table came from immunoSEQ multiplex PCR; TCRdb's copy has only in-frame clones and leaves some out. The sample records over 850,000 clones, roughly 74% being singletons. Healthy HIV-negative adults without recent acute infections or vaccinations served as donors. This specimen comes from a study of shared clonotypes between healthy human individuals. The overall study: Per donor, three plates held CD4 naive cells, three held CD4 memory, two held CD8 naive and one held CD8 memory.

V lost 1 base to trimming and J lost 1 base, with 3 bases between them. This CDR3 contains 13 residues. Per germline, CDR1 SSHAT and CDR2 FNYEAQ (reference sequence). Sequencing was done on a sample of memory CD4+ T cells from PBMCs. Subset here: CD45RA-negative fraction. The gene calls are TRBV7-7 and TRBJ2-3; D remains unclear. The receptor comes from a man younger than 30 in good health. Some clones in this sample may be carry-over from other donors' samples. DNA for the CDR3: TGTGCCAGCAGCTTAGACGGCACAGATACGCAGTATTTT. Amino acid sequence: CASSLDGTDTQYF.